The 24 T cell receptor beta chains below all came from one sample that was sequenced in a study of blood T cells in healthy people across ages. Together with a sample-barcoded 5' primer, a J-beta primer mix was included in a second PCR lasting roughly 7 to 11 cycles. TCRdb re-derived calls from the 5' RACE reads in MiXCR, one entry per CDR3 protein. The sample includes over 1.5 million distinct CDR3 sequences, roughly 49% of them seen just once. What was sequenced was blood. The origin of the receptors is a woman between 40 and 55 years old in good health.

The J gene is TRBJ1-4, the V gene TRBV28; weak D call: TRBD1 (6 bases). Trimming shortened V by 6 bases and J by 9 bases, and 20 bases separated the two germline ends. The CDR3 covers 15 residues. CDR1 and CDR2 (germline): MDHEN, SYDVKM. The CDR3 region has the DNA TGTGCCAGCAGCTTAGCGGGGGGCTCGAGGAAAAAACTGTTTTTT. It codes for CASSLAGGSRKKLFF.

This chain joins TRBV7-9 and TRBJ1-2, with TRBD1 as a possible D gene (6 bases). V lost 1 base, J lost 1 base, and 13 bases lay in between. This CDR3 comprises 16 residues. The germline CDR1 and CDR2 sequences are SEHNR and FQNEAQ (reference sequence). The CDR3 is CASSLGQVGVNYGYTF. The CDR3 DNA sequence: TGTGCCAGCAGCTTAGGACAGGTCGGCGTTAACTATGGCTACACCTTC.

The rearrangement uses TRBV20-1 and TRBJ2-7, with no clear D. The last part of the DNA fits TRBJ2-4 better; the J call may be wrong. Per the germline V gene, CDR1 is DFQATT and CDR2 is SNEGSKA (reference sequence). CDR3 length: 16 amino acids. CDR3 coding DNA: TGCAGTGCTAGAGACCGCCAAGGGTCGGGCAAAAACATTCAGTACTTC. Its protein is CSARDRQGSGKNIQYF.

The DNA of the CDR3 is TGTGCCAGCAGCCCCCGGACTAGCGGGGTCACGCAGTATTTT. Its protein is CASSPRTSGVTQYF. The chain links TRBV3-1 to TRBJ2-3; 12 bases match TRBD2. CDR3 size: 14 residues. J lost 9 bases, V lost 4 bases, and 5 bases had no gene match. Germline loops: CDR1 LGHDT, CDR2 YNNKEL (reference sequence).

The chain is built from TRBV2 and TRBJ1-2; a possible D gene is TRBD1 (5 bases). CDR3 length: 14 residues. The V end was cut by 8 bases, the J end by 1 base, with 14 bases between. Germline CDR1 is SNHLY and CDR2 is FYNNEI. CDR3 loop: CASLEGLGNYGYTF. The DNA for the CDR3 is TGTGCCAGCTTGGAGGGGCTGGGTAACTATGGCTACACCTTC.

The chain recombines TRBV20-1 with TRBJ2-4; 8 bases fit TRBD2. Per germline, CDR1 DFQATT and CDR2 SNEGSKA (reference sequence). V trimming: 6 bases; J trimming: 7 bases; junction bases outside the gene matches: 11. The CDR3 totals 14 residues. DNA for the CDR3: TGCAGTGCAAGCCCCCGGGGGGGCTTGAACATTCAGTACTTC. Protein: CSASPRGGLNIQYF.

This rearrangement joins TRBV20-1 to TRBJ2-4; maybe TRBD1 (7 bases). V lost 5 bases, J lost 0 bases, and 20 bases lay in between. This CDR3 has 17 residues. Germline loops: CDR1 DFQATT, CDR2 SNEGSKA (reference sequence). CDR3 in amino acids: CSAGGGTDALAKNIQYF. The CDR3 DNA reads as TGCAGTGCTGGGGGCGGGACAGATGCTCTAGCCAAAAACATTCAGTACTTC.

The rearrangement links TRBV6-2 or TRBV6-3 to TRBJ2-7; 9 bases align to TRBD2. CDR1 and CDR2 from the germline V gene are MNHEY and SVGEGT. With 0 bases clipped from V and 0 bases from J, the junction kept 3 bases outside the gene matches. CDR3 length: 16 amino acids. CDR3 region: CASSYSTSGSSYEQYF. CDR3 coding DNA: TGTGCCAGCAGTTACTCGACTAGCGGAAGCTCCTACGAGCAGTACTTC.

A remark on this clonotype: A much bigger clone sits one base away, suggesting this may be a read error. The chain couples TRBV29-1 to TRBJ2-7; D is possibly TRBD1 (6 bases). CDR3 length: 13 amino acids. In germline, CDR1 is SQVTM, CDR2 ANQGSEA. The CDR3 sequence is CSATGTIMYEQHF. The CDR3 region has the DNA TGCAGCGCTACCGGGACAATAATGTACGAGCAGCACTTC.

The chain is built from TRBV6-2 or TRBV6-3 and TRBJ2-5; 11 bases agree with TRBD2. The V and J ends lost 0 bases and 4 bases, in that order; junction bases with no gene match: 7. Germline values: CDR1 MNHEY, CDR2 SVGEGT. This CDR3 contains 17 residues. In DNA form, the CDR3 reads TGTGCCAGCAGTTACTCTAGACTAGCGGGGCGTGGAGAGACCCAGTACTTC. Protein product: CASSYSRLAGRGETQYF.

This chain connects TRBV18 to TRBJ2-7, with D tentatively TRBD1 (6 bases). The CDR3 is made up of 14 amino acids. Trimming stripped 2 bases from V and 2 bases from J, with 10 bases between. CDR1 KGHSH and CDR2 LQKENI come from the germline V gene. The CDR3 coding sequence is TGTGCCAGCTCACCAAAGGGGGTAACCTACGAGCAGTACTTC. Its translation: CASSPKGVTYEQYF.

This clonotype was found a few times. This chain joins TRBV5-6 and TRBJ1-2, with a possible D match to TRBD1 (5 bases). Germline CDR1 reads SGHDT; CDR2 reads YYEEEE. This CDR3 has 13 amino acids. Trimming removed 7 bases from V and 8 bases from J, with 18 bases in between. DNA of the CDR3: TGTGCCAGCGCATGGTCCGGGGCAGAGGGCTACACCTTC. As protein: CASAWSGAEGYTF.

This clonotype has only a few counts. The rearrangement uses TRBV12-3 or TRBV12-4 and TRBJ2-1; D not certain. Trimming removed 5 bases at V and 2 bases at J, with 16 bases between. CDR3 length: 16 amino acids. CDR3: CASSQRLAVAYNEQFF. DNA for the CDR3: TGTGCCAGCAGTCAGAGATTGGCGGTTGCCTACAATGAGCAGTTCTTC.

The J gene is TRBJ2-1, the V gene TRBV7-3; D is unclear. The CDR3 runs to 15 residues. The V and J ends lost 2 bases and 4 bases respectively, with 12 bases between them. Germline CDR1 SGHTA, CDR2 FQGTGA. CDR3 sequence: CASSLQPTTYNEQFF. As DNA, the CDR3 is TGTGCCAGCAGCTTACAACCGACAACATACAATGAGCAGTTCTTC.

Concerning this clonotype itself: The junction differs from germline at one of its ends, possibly a read error. This chain joins TRBV9 and TRBJ2-1, with TRBD2 identical over 11 bases. The CDR3 runs 16 residues. CDR1 is SGDLS and CDR2 is YYNGEE in the germline V gene. CDR3 in amino acids: CASSPIAGGARNERFF. The CDR3 region has the DNA TGTGCCAGCAGCCCTATAGCGGGGGGGGCTCGAAATGAGCGGTTCTTC.

Regarding this clonotype: A read error may account for a junction end that differs from germline. V gene TRBV9 combines with J gene TRBJ2-3; D unclear. Germline CDR1 SGDLS, CDR2 YYNGEE. The CDR3 covers 16 residues. CDR3: CASSAGDLADTDTRYF. Written as DNA, the CDR3 is TGTGCCAGCAGCGCAGGCGACTTAGCCGACACAGATACGCGGTATTTT.

The chain is built from TRBV4-1 and TRBJ2-5; D unresolved. This CDR3 region has 14 residues. The germline V and J ends were trimmed by 2 bases and 2 bases, with 9 bases remaining between them. Germline CDR1 reads MGHRA; CDR2 reads YSYEKL. As DNA, the CDR3 is TGCGCCAGCAGCCAATCACGATTACAAGAGACCCAGTACTTC. Its translation: CASSQSRLQETQYF.

V usage is TRBV6-5 and J usage is TRBJ2-6; the D is unclear. CDR3 length: 14 residues. Trimming shortened V by 10 bases and J by 0 bases, and 10 bases separated the two germline ends. Germline CDR1 MNHEY, CDR2 SVGAGI. In DNA, the CDR3 is TGTGCCATCAAAGCAGCCTCTGGGGCCAACGTCCTGACTTTC. Residues: CAIKAASGANVLTF.

The chain employs TRBV7-9 and TRBJ2-5; no reliable D call. Germline loops: CDR1 SEHNR, CDR2 FQNEAQ (reference sequence). Trimming took off 3 bases at V and 11 bases at J, with 19 bases between the two ends. The CDR3 is 14 residues long. The CDR3 loop is CASSFWLDTNEQYF. CDR3 in DNA: TGTGCCAGCAGCTTCTGGCTAGACACCAATGAGCAGTACTTC.

This rearrangement joins TRBV5-8 to TRBJ2-7, with D perhaps TRBD1 (5 bases). Germline V gene sequence: CDR1 SGHTS, CDR2 YDEGEE. V was cut by 3 bases and J by 7 bases, with 8 bases left in between. The CDR3 sequence is 11 residues long. The CDR3 sequence: CASSSGKEQYF. In DNA form, the CDR3 reads TGTGCCAGCAGCTCAGGGAAGGAGCAGTACTTC.

This clonotype has just a few counts. This chain joins TRBV20-1 and TRBJ2-3; D not resolved. The CDR3 covers 12 residues. The V gene's germline CDR1 is DFQATT and CDR2 SNEGSKA (reference sequence). Trimming cost V 5 bases and J 0 bases, with 6 bases left between them. CDR3 nucleotide sequence: TGCAGTGCTCCATCTAGCACAGATACGCAGTATTTT. Translating gives CSAPSSTDTQYF.

This clonotype showed up just a few times. CDR3 bases: TGTGCCACCAGCAGAGATGTAGGCGACCGCACAGATACGCAGTATTTT. Translation: CATSRDVGDRTDTQYF. The rearrangement uses TRBV15 and TRBJ2-3; D unresolved. Germline CDR1 reads LNHNV; CDR2 reads YYDKDF (reference sequence). This CDR3 has 16 residues. Deletions cut 0 bases from V and 1 base from J, with 11 bases between. Drawing the rest from reference TRBV15 and TRBJ2-3, the complete variable domain is DAMVIQNPRYQVTQFGKPVTLSCSQTLNHNVMYWYQQKSSQAPKLLFHYYDKDFNNEADTPDNFQSRRPNTSFCFLDIRSPGLGDTAMYLCATSRDVGDRTDTQYFGPGTRLTVL.

The V call is TRBV12-3 or TRBV12-4, the J call TRBJ1-1, with a tentative D call TRBD1 (5 bases). Trimming left V 5 bases short and J 4 bases short, with 14 bases between. The CDR3 has 14 residues. In DNA, the CDR3 is TGTGCCAGCAGTACCTACGGGGACCCCACTGAAGCTTTCTTT. Its protein is CASSTYGDPTEAFF.

Note on this clonotype: The junction differs from germline at one of its ends, possibly a read error. The genes are TRBV20-1 and TRBJ2-1; D not certain. The CDR3 is 13 residues long. Germline values: CDR1 DFQATT, CDR2 SNEGSKA (reference sequence). Written as DNA, the CDR3 is TGCGGTGCTAGAGATAGCTTAATCAATGAGCAGTTCTTC. Translation: CGARDSLINEQFF.